This T cell receptor (beta chain) comes out of a study of lymphopenia after photon versus proton radiotherapy (dated by TCRdb to between 2017 and 2020). A note on the overall study: Photon and proton radiation therapy were compared by the study for their immunological effects in patients with gastrointestinal tumors who developed high-grade lymphopenia. The study aimed to characterize how the two radiation modalities differ in their impact on the immune system. A cohort of some 22 patients with gastrointestinal tumors who received either photon or proton therapy and subsequently developed lymphopenia was included.

Overall study results and their limits: Among patients across the cohort who died, overall survival time showed an inverse correlation with a larger post-nadir drop in TCR diversity. After the lymphocyte count nadir, repertoires from photon-treated patients showed oligoclonal expansion, particularly of CD8+ Temra cells, and this expansion drove the decline in diversity. Proton-treated patients stayed relatively stable during treatment, while photon-treated patients lost naive T cells and TCR diversity and gained effector/memory populations. The survival association was assessed only in patients who died, and the authors presented better survival with proton therapy as a possibility rather than a demonstrated result.

About this clone: The target of this receptor is not known. Per-base qualities were not stored, and no clone one base away is much larger.

The library was prepared using the immunoSEQ multiplex PCR assay. Deep sequencing of rearranged TCR beta loci, alongside multiparametric flow cytometry, was used to profile T cell repertoires. Sourced from immuneACCESS, this table was stored by TCRdb with only in-frame sequences that have V and J called. A share of the clones is absent; for the studies checked, an unresolved V gene accounts for under half, and the remainder has no known explanation. The sample table records approximately 23,000 clones; roughly 91% of these occur just once. Clones ranked in the top ten supply 11% of the sample. The clonotype comes from an elderly man with esophageal cancer. Sequenced here: peripheral blood, sampled from a patient treated with proton-based radiotherapy.

The CDR3 protein is CASTLSGGEYNEQFF. The sequenced DNA: TGCGCCAGCACCCTGAGCGGGGGCGAATACAATGAGCAGTTCTTC. The rearrangement combines TRBV5-1 with TRBJ2-1; 8 bases in the middle match TRBD2. As encoded in the germline V gene, CDR1 is SGHRS while CDR2 is YFSETQ. The CDR3 measures 15 amino acids from cysteine to phenylalanine. Of the read, only the CDR3 DNA is kept; its 45 bases are in frame from base 1. Relative to germline, V is missing 6 bases and J is missing 4 bases, with 9 bases of the junction outside any gene match.